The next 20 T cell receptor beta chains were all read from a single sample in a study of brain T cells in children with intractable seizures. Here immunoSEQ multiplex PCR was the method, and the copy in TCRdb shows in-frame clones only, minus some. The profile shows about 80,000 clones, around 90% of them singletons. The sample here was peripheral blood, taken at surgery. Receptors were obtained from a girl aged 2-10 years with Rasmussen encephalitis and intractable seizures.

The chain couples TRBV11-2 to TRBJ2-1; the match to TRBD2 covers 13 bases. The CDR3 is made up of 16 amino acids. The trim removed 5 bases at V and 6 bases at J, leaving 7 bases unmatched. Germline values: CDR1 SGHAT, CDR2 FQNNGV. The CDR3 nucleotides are TGTGCCAGCAGCCGACCAGGGACTAGCGGGACCAATGAGCAGTTCTTC. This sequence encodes CASSRPGTSGTNEQFF.

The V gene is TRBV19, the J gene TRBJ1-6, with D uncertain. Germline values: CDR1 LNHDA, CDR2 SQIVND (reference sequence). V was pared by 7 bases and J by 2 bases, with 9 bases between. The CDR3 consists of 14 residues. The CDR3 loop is CASTFGAYNSPLHF. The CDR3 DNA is TGTGCCAGTACATTTGGTGCCTATAATTCACCCCTCCACTTT.

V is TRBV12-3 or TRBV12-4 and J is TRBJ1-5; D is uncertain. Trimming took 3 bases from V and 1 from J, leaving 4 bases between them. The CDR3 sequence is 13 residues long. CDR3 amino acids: CASSFGSNQPQHF. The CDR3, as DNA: TGTGCCAGCAGTTTCGGGAGCAATCAGCCCCAGCATTTT.

The CDR3 DNA sequence: TGTGCCAGCAGTTACGAGGTCGGGGCCAACGTCCTGACTTTC. This encodes CASSYEVGANVLTF. The chain has TRBV6-5 and TRBJ2-6; no definite D call. V was shortened by 2 bases and J by 4 bases, with 6 bases between the two germline ends. The CDR3 is 14 amino acids. In germline, CDR1 is MNHEY, CDR2 SVGAGI.

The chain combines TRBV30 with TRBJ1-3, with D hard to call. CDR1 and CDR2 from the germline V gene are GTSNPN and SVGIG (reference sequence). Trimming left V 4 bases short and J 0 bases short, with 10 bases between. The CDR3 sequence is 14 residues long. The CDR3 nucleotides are TGTGCCTGGATGGGCTCGCGCTCTGGAAACACCATATATTTT. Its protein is CAWMGSRSGNTIYF.

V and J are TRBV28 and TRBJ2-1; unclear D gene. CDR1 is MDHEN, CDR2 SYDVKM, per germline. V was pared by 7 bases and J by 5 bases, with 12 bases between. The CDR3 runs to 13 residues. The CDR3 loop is CASTWQANNEQFF. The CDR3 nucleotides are TGTGCCAGCACGTGGCAGGCCAACAATGAGCAGTTCTTC.

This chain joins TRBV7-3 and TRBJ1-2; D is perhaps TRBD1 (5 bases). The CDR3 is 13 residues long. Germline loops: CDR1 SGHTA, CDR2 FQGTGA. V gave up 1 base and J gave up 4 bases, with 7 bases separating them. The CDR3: CASSLRRGYGYTF. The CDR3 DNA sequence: TGTGCCAGCAGCTTAAGGAGGGGCTATGGCTACACCTTC.

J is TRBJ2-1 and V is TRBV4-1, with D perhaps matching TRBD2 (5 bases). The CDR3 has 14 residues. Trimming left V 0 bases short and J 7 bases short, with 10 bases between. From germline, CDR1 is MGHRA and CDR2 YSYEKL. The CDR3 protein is CASSQEKGSNEQFF. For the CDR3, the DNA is TGCGCCAGCAGCCAAGAGAAAGGGAGTAATGAGCAGTTCTTC.

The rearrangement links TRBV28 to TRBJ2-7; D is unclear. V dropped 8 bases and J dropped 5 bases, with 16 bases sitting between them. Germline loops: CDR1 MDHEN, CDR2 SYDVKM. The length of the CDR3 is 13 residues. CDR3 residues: CASAPSRFHEQYF. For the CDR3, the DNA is TGTGCCAGCGCCCCTTCCAGGTTCCACGAGCAGTACTTC. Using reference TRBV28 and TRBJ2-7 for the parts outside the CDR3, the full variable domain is DVKVTQSSRYLVKRTGEKVFLECVQDMDHENMFWYRQDPGLGLRLIYFSYDVKMKEKGDIPEGYSVSREKKERFSLILESASTNQTSMYLCASAPSRFHEQYFGPGTRLTVT.

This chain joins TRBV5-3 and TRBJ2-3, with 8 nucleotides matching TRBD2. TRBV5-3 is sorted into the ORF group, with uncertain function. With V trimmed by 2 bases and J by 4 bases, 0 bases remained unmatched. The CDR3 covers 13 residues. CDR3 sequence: CARSLAGADTQYF. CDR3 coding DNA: TGTGCCAGAAGCTTAGCGGGAGCAGATACGCAGTATTTT.

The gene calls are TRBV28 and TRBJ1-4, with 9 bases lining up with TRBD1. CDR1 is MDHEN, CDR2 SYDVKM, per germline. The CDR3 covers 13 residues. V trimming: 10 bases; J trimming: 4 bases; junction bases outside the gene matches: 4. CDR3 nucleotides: TGTGCCACACAGGGGGCGGTTAATGAAAAACTGTTTTTT. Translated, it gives CATQGAVNEKLFF. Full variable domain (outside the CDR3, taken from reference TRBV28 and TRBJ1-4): DVKVTQSSRYLVKRTGEKVFLECVQDMDHENMFWYRQDPGLGLRLIYFSYDVKMKEKGDIPEGYSVSREKKERFSLILESASTNQTSMYLCATQGAVNEKLFFGSGTQLSVL.

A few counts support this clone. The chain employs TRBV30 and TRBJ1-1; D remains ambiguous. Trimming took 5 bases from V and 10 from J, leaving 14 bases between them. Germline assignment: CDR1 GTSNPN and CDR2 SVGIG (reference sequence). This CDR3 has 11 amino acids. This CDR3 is CAWGQVAGAFF. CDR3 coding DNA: TGTGCCTGGGGCCAGGTAGCGGGAGCTTTCTTT.

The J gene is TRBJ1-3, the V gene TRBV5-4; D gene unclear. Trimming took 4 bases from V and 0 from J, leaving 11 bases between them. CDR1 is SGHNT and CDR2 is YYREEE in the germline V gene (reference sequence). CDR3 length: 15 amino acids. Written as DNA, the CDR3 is TGTGCCAGCAGCGTGTATCCAGTCTCTGGAAACACCATATATTTT. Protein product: CASSVYPVSGNTIYF.

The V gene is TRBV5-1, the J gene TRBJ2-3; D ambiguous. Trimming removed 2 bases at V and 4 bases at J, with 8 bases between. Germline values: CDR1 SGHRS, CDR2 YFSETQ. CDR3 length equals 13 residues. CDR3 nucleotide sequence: TGCGCCAGCAGCTTACCTTTGGCAGATACGCAGTATTTT. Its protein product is CASSLPLADTQYF.

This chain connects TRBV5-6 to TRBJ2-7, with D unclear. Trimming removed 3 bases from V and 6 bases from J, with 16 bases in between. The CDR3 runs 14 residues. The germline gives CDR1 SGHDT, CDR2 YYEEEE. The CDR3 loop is CASSSSPRWIEQYF. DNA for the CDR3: TGTGCCAGCAGCTCAAGCCCCCGGTGGATCGAGCAGTACTTC.

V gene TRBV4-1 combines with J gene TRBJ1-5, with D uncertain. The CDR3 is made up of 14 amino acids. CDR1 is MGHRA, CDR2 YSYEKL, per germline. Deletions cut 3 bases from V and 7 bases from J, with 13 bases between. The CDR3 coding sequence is TGCGCCAGCAGCCAGGGAACTGTCACCCAGCCCCAGCATTTT. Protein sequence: CASSQGTVTQPQHF.

Here the CDR3 reads CAWSVQDGSPLHF. Here the CDR3 DNA reads TGTGCCTGGAGTGTACAAGACGGTTCACCCCTCCACTTT. This chain links TRBV30 with TRBJ1-6; D is unclear. Germline loops: CDR1 GTSNPN, CDR2 SVGIG (reference sequence). The V end was cut by 0 bases, the J end by 9 bases, with 9 bases between. The CDR3 covers 13 residues.

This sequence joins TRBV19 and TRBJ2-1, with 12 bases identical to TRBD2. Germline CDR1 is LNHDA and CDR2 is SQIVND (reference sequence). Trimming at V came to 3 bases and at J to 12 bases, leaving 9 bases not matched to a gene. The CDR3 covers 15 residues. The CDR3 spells CASSIGASGGERQFF. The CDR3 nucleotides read TGTGCCAGTAGTATCGGGGCTAGCGGGGGGGAAAGGCAGTTCTTC.

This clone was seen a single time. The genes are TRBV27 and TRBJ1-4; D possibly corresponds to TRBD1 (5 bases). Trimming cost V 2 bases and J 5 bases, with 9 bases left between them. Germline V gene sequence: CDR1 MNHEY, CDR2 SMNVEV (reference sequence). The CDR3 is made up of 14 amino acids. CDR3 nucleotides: TGTGCCAGCAGTTTAATAGGGGTAAATGAAAAACTGTTTTTT. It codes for CASSLIGVNEKLFF.

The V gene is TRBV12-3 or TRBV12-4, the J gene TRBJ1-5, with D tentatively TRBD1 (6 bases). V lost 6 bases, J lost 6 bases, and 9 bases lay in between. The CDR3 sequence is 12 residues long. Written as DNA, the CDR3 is TGTGCCAGCAGCAGGGGTGGTCAGCCCCAGCATTTT. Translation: CASSRGGQPQHF.